Shown below are 20 T cell receptor beta chains from a single sample sequenced in a study of neurological immune-mediated disorders. Via MiXCR, TCRdb re-called the 5' RACE reads, giving one row per CDR3 protein. The sample lists more than 70,000 distinct CDR3 sequences, roughly 18% occurring once. The sample was PBMCs. These receptors were taken from a woman in her thirties or forties in good health.

Turning to this clonotype: This may stem from a read error, because a much larger clone lies one nucleotide away. The rearrangement links TRBV7-2 to TRBJ2-5; D is unresolved. The ends were cut back, 5 bases at V and 9 bases at J, with 10 bases in the middle. This CDR3 region has 11 residues. The germline V gene encodes CDR1 SGHTA and CDR2 FQGNSA. The CDR3 sequence: CASSTIGAQYF. DNA for the CDR3: TGTGCCAGCAGCACAATTGGTGCCCAGTACTTC. The variable domain in full, completed from reference TRBV7-2 and TRBJ2-5, reads GAGVSQSPSNKVTEKGKDVELRCDPISGHTALYWYRQSLGQGLEFLIYFQGNSAPDKSGLPSDRFSAERTGGSVSTLTIQRTQQEDSAVYLCASSTIGAQYFGPGTRLLVL.

This clonotype came up many times. The V call is TRBV20-1, the J call TRBJ2-7; TRBD1 aligns across 11 bases. CDR1 DFQATT and CDR2 SNEGSKA come from the germline V gene (reference sequence). The CDR3 contains 14 residues. V shed 2 bases and J 7 bases; nucleotides not matched to a gene: 7. The DNA for the CDR3 is TGCAGTGCTAGATCTGGACAGGGGGCGGGGGAGCAGTACTTC. Its protein is CSARSGQGAGEQYF.

The V gene is TRBV7-2, the J gene TRBJ1-2; D perhaps matches TRBD1 (6 bases). Trimming stripped 5 bases from V and 8 bases from J, with 21 bases between. Germline V gene lookup returns CDR1 SGHTA and CDR2 FQGNSA. The CDR3 runs 15 residues. For the CDR3, the DNA is TGTGCCAGCAGCCCCGTATCCGGACAGTGTAACGGCTACACCTTC. Its translation: CASSPVSGQCNGYTF.

This clonotype was seen at least ten times. This rearrangement joins TRBV4-2 to TRBJ2-3; 8 bases are shared with TRBD2. The CDR3 covers 17 residues. The junction had 14 bases not matched to a gene; V was cut back by 3 bases and J by 6 bases. Germline CDR1 reads LGHNA; CDR2 reads YNFKEQ. The CDR3 DNA sequence: TGTGCCAGCAGCCAGGGCCCCGGGACTAGTGAAGGGGATACGCAGTATTTT. This gives the protein CASSQGPGTSEGDTQYF.

This clonotype was counted many times. This chain uses TRBV6-5 with TRBJ2-7; TRBD1 might be the D (7 bases). Trimming removed 6 bases from V and 0 bases from J, with 12 bases in between. The length of the CDR3 is 14 residues. Germline CDR1 MNHEY, CDR2 SVGAGI. The CDR3 protein is CASSAGQYSYEQYV. For the CDR3, the DNA is TGTGCCAGCAGCGCGGGACAGTACTCCTACGAGCAGTACGTC.

The chain recombines TRBV4-1 with TRBJ2-3, with TRBD2 as a possible D gene (6 bases). With 1 base removed from V and 1 base from J, the gap between germline ends came to 6 bases. The CDR3 has 14 residues. The germline V gene has CDR1 MGHRA and CDR2 YSYEKL. CDR3 DNA: TGCGCCAGCAGCCAAGCGGGGGGCACAGATACGCAGTATTTT. It codes for CASSQAGGTDTQYF.

This clonotype appeared many times. This chain uses TRBV7-2 with TRBJ1-1, with TRBD1 matching over 9 bases. Germline CDR1 reads SGHTA; CDR2 reads FQGNSA. V was pared by 5 bases and J by 2 bases, with 3 bases of the junction left unmatched. This CDR3 comprises 14 residues. CDR3 protein: CASSKQGANTEAFF. DNA for the CDR3: TGTGCCAGCAGCAAACAGGGGGCTAACACTGAAGCTTTCTTT. The whole variable domain, filled in from reference TRBV7-2 and TRBJ1-1, reads GAGVSQSPSNKVTEKGKDVELRCDPISGHTALYWYRQSLGQGLEFLIYFQGNSAPDKSGLPSDRFSAERTGGSVSTLTIQRTQQEDSAVYLCASSKQGANTEAFFGQGTRLTVV.

In its sample, this clonotype was seen many times. The rearrangement joins TRBV5-6 to TRBJ1-5, with a weak D call TRBD1 (6 bases). The V end was cut by 3 bases, the J end by 0 bases, with 16 bases between. The V gene's germline CDR1 is SGHDT and CDR2 YYEEEE. This CDR3 is built from 17 residues. CDR3 amino acids: CASSYGTLPLSNQPQHF. In DNA form, the CDR3 reads TGTGCCAGCAGCTACGGGACACTCCCGCTTAGCAATCAGCCCCAGCATTTT.

This clonotype has a count of ten or more. This chain connects TRBV6-5 to TRBJ2-1; D is tentatively TRBD1 or TRBD2 (6 bases each). There are 12 residues in the CDR3. V gave up 5 bases and J gave up 7 bases, with 9 bases separating them. The germline gives CDR1 MNHEY, CDR2 SVGAGI. DNA of the CDR3: TGTGCCAGCAGTGAGGGGGGTAATGAGCAGTTCTTC. Its protein product is CASSEGGNEQFF.

This clonotype was seen many times. This chain connects TRBV20-1 to TRBJ2-3; D is undetermined. Germline V gives CDR1 DFQATT, CDR2 SNEGSKA (reference sequence). V was cut by 3 bases and J by 9 bases, with 22 bases left in between. The CDR3 is 15 residues long. The CDR3 DNA reads as TGCAGTGCTAGTAACGTCGCGGACCCCCAGCTCACGCAGTATTTT. Translated: CSASNVADPQLTQYF.

This clonotype showed up many times. This chain connects TRBV7-8 to TRBJ1-5; 7 nucleotides match TRBD1. This CDR3 is 18 amino acids long. After removal of 5 bases from V and 0 bases from J, the junction contained 13 bases not matched to a gene. Germline-derived CDR1 and CDR2 are SGHVS and FQNEAQ. CDR3 sequence: CASSRDRVRKGSNQPQHF. DNA for the CDR3: TGTGCCAGCAGCCGAGACAGGGTGCGAAAGGGTAGCAATCAGCCCCAGCATTTT.

There are many counts of this clonotype. The chain uses TRBV5-1 and TRBJ1-1; D is ambiguous. This CDR3 has 13 residues. Between the trimmed V and J ends, which lost 5 bases and 1 base, there was a span of 9 bases. Per the germline V gene, CDR1 is SGHRS and CDR2 is YFSETQ. The CDR3 coding sequence is TGCGCCAGCAGGAGTCGGGAGAACACTGAAGCTTTCTTT. Translating it yields CASRSRENTEAFF.

This clonotype has only a few counts. The V call is TRBV19, the J call TRBJ2-1; TRBD2 aligns across 7 bases. J gave up 8 bases and V 6 bases, and 13 bases lay outside the gene matches. In germline, CDR1 is LNHDA, CDR2 SQIVND (reference sequence). This CDR3 is built from 15 residues. The CDR3 nucleotides are TGTGCCAGTAGCTGGGGGGAGGGCCTCCTCGATGAGCAGTTCTTC. Translating it yields CASSWGEGLLDEQFF. Looking up the rest from reference TRBV19 and TRBJ2-1 gives the full variable domain: DGGITQSPKYLFRKEGQNVTLSCEQNLNHDAMYWYRQDPGQGLRLIYYSQIVNDFQKGDIAEGYSVSREKKESFPLTVTSAQKNPTAFYLCASSWGEGLLDEQFFGPGTRLTVL.

This chain links TRBV20-1 with TRBJ1-5, with 8 bases identical to TRBD1. The CDR3 length is 15 residues. The germline CDR1 and CDR2 sequences are DFQATT and SNEGSKA (reference sequence). The ends lost 0 bases at V and 3 bases at J; junction bases unmatched: 4. CDR3 in amino acids: CSARDETGANQPQHF. The CDR3 region has the DNA TGCAGTGCTAGAGATGAGACAGGGGCCAATCAGCCCCAGCATTTT.

In its sample, this clonotype was seen many times. The chain links TRBV11-3 to TRBJ2-5; tentatively, D is TRBD2 (7 bases). V was shortened by 1 base and J by 5 bases, with 17 bases between the two germline ends. The CDR3 length is 16 residues. In germline, CDR1 is SGHNT, CDR2 YENEEA. DNA for the CDR3: TGTGCCAGCAGCTTAGTCGGGGCGGGGGCCGGGGAGACCCAGTACTTC. Protein product: CASSLVGAGAGETQYF.

This clonotype showed up many times. The J gene is TRBJ1-5, the V gene TRBV5-6; the D gene is possibly TRBD1 (6 bases). The CDR3 spans 19 residues. The germline V gene encodes CDR1 SGHDT and CDR2 YYEEEE. Deletions cut 0 bases from V and 2 bases from J, with 21 bases between. The CDR3 region is CASSLGRDILVRGNQPQHF. The DNA for the CDR3 is TGTGCCAGCAGCTTGGGACGGGACATCCTTGTCCGGGGCAATCAGCCCCAGCATTTT.

This clonotype turned up a few times. The V gene is TRBV15, the J gene TRBJ2-1; D possibly uses TRBD1 or TRBD2 (5 bases each). Germline assignment: CDR1 LNHNV and CDR2 YYDKDF (reference sequence). V lost 5 bases and J lost 14, with 19 bases in between. The CDR3 runs 13 residues. In DNA form, the CDR3 reads TGTGCCACCAGCCTTGGGGGAGCTGGGCGGGAGTTCTTC. This translates into CATSLGGAGREFF.

In its sample, this clonotype was seen many times. The rearrangement uses TRBV28 and TRBJ1-2, with D perhaps TRBD1 (6 bases). CDR3 length: 13 amino acids. Germline values: CDR1 MDHEN, CDR2 SYDVKM. The V gene lost 6 bases and the J gene lost 7 bases, with 15 bases spanning the gap. This CDR3 is CASSKQGTGGYTF. CDR3 DNA: TGTGCCAGCAGCAAACAGGGCACGGGTGGCTACACCTTC.

This clonotype was observed at least ten times. This chain links TRBV7-2 with TRBJ1-6, with unresolved D. The CDR3 loop spans 13 amino acids. Between the trimmed V and J ends, which lost 1 base and 9 bases, there was a span of 7 bases. Germline V CDR1 and CDR2: SGHTA, FQGNSA. CDR3 amino acids: CASSLGSVSPLHF. CDR3 in DNA: TGTGCCAGCAGCTTAGGTTCCGTTTCACCCCTCCACTTT.

This chain links TRBV6-1 with TRBJ2-7; TRBD1 matches 7 bases. In germline, CDR1 is MNHNS, CDR2 SASEGT. V was pared by 3 bases and J by 0 bases, with 5 bases of the junction left unmatched. The CDR3 runs 15 residues. CDR3 nucleotides: TGTGCCAGCAGTGATGAGGCAGGGGGCTCCTACGAGCAGTACGTC. Translation: CASSDEAGGSYEQYV.